This record looks at one T cell receptor beta chain sequence and its context. These data come from a study of cytomegalovirus exposure and HLA in healthy donors. PCR involved 60 Vbeta and 13 Jbeta primers. Clones were read by immunoSEQ multiplex PCR, and TCRdb kept only the in-frame ones, dropping some. The table has roughly 110,000 clones, 71% seen once. The CDR3 consists of 11 residues. Germline CDR1 MNHNS, CDR2 SASEGT. Trimming stripped 5 bases from V and 11 bases from J, with 10 bases between. The chain links TRBV6-1 to TRBJ1-5; no firm D call. The TCR was taken from a female donor in good health and CMV-seronegative. Sequenced input: PBMCs. CDR3 in DNA: TGTGCCAGCAGTTCCCCTATAACCCAGCATTTT. Its translation: CASSSPITQHF.